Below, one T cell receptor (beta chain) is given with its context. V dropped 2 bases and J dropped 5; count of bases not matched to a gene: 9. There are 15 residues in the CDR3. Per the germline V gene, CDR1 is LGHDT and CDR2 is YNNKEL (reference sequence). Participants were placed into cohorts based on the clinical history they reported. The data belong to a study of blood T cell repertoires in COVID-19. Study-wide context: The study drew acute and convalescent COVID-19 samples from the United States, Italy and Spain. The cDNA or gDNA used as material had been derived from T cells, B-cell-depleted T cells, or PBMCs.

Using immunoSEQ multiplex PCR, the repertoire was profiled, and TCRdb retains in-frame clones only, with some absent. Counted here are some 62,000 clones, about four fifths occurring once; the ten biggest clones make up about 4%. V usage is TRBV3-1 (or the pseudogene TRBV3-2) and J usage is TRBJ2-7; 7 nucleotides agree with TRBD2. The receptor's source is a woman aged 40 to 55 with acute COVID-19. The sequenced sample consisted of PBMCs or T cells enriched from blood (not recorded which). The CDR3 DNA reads TGTGCCAGCAGCCAATACGCGGGAGAAATTAACGAGCAGTACTTC. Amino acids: CASSQYAGEINEQYF.